The clone carrying this T cell receptor (beta chain) has a handful of counts. Its target is not known. PCR used 60 Vbeta primers and 13 Jbeta primers. Sequenced by immunoSEQ multiplex PCR; TCRdb stores in-frame clones only, minus some. This sample has approximately 120,000 clones, with more than 60% found just once. The germline gives CDR1 SGHRS, CDR2 YFSETQ. This CDR3 spans 15 amino acids. The trim removed 3 bases at V and 2 bases at J, leaving 4 bases unmatched. The sample is drawn from a study of cytomegalovirus exposure and HLA in healthy donors. Study results and limitations: Indistinguishable V segments such as TRBV6-2 and TRBV6-3 were excluded. Three CMV-associated chains proved CMV antigen-specific in vitro. An analysis done earlier found most TCR beta V segments productive about 87% or about 30% of the time.

The chain employs TRBV5-1 and TRBJ2-5, with 10 bases fitting TRBD2. The sample was PBMCs. The TCR comes from a woman aged 60-75 years in good health and CMV-seropositive. This chain's CDR3 is CASSWGLAYQETQYF. CDR3 nucleotides: TGCGCCAGCAGCTGGGGACTAGCGTATCAAGAGACCCAGTACTTC.